This TCR beta chain was recovered during a study of shared clonotypes between healthy human individuals. Study-level points and caveats: When naive CD4 clonotypes were compared across four donors, around 5% were shared. Relative to clonotypes present in all four donors, those not shared had lower generation probabilities.

For this clone: Its antigen is undetermined.

The V and J ends lost 0 bases and 2 bases, in that order; junction bases with no gene match: 4. The CDR3 length is 15 residues. Germline-derived CDR1 and CDR2 are SGHRS and YFSETQ. Several immunoSEQ 96-well plates shared each subset's DNA, each plate a replicate. Repertoires were generated with immunoSEQ multiplex PCR, while TCRdb's copy carries only in-frame clones and drops some. Of some 1.4 million clones listed, more than 95% are singletons. The sequenced sample consisted of naive CD4+ T cells sorted from blood. Described subset: CD45RA+ positively selected. The chain uses TRBV5-1 and TRBJ2-7, with 8 bases that match TRBD2. This sequence originates from a man under 40 in good health. The CDR3 DNA reads TGCGCCAGCAGCTTGGTTAGCGGGGCCCCCTACGAGCAGTACTTC. Protein product: CASSLVSGAPYEQYF.